This T cell receptor beta chain was found in a study of beta chain features in type 1 diabetes. Study-level results: Patients with type 1 diabetes showed fewer VDJ junction insertions and more deletions. Across patients, naive, central memory and Treg TCRB repertoires exhibited apparently greater similarity than was observed across healthy donors.

Per germline, CDR1 SGHTA and CDR2 FQGTGA. V lost 1 base, J lost 4 bases, and 11 bases lay in between. The CDR3 sequence is 15 residues long. A remark on this clone: Its cognate antigen is unknown.

Based on CD45RO/CCR7/CD25/CD127/CD95/CD27, CD4+ regulatory, stem cell-like memory, naive and central memory cells were sorted. What was sequenced were expressed TCRB transcripts, since all of the isolated RNA had been reverse transcribed. This table comes from immunoSEQ multiplex PCR, and its TCRdb copy is limited to in-frame clones, with some not included. The repertoire includes under 900,000 clones, roughly 17% of them detected once, and around 0.02% sits in the top ten. Sequenced material: naive CD4+ T cells from blood. This TCR was recovered from a woman between 18 and 29 years old in good health. This chain uses TRBV7-3 with TRBJ2-1; tentative D call: TRBD1 (5 bases). DNA for the CDR3: TGTGCCAGCAGCTTAATGTCAGGGCATTACAATGAGCAGTTCTTC. This encodes CASSLMSGHYNEQFF. The full variable domain, with the rest looked up from reference TRBV7-3 and TRBJ2-1, is GAGVSQTPSNKVTEKGKYVELRCDPISGHTALYWYRQSLGQGPEFLIYFQGTGAADDSGLPNDRFFAVRPEGSVSTLKIQRTERGDSAVYLCASSLMSGHYNEQFFGPGTRLTVL.